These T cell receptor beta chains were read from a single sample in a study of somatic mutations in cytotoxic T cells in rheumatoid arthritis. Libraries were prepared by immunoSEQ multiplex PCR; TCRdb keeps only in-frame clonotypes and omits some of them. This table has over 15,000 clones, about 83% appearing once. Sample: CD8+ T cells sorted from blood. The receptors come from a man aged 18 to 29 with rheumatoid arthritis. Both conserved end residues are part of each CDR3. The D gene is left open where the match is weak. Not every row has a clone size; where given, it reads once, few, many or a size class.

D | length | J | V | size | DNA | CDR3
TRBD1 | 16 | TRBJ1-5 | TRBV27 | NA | TGTGCCAGCAGTTCATCTGGGACAGGGGGCAATCAGCCCCAGCATTTT | CASSSSGTGGNQPQHF
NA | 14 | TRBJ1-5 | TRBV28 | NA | TGTGCCAGCAGTTTACTTTCTTCTTTTGAGCCCCAGCATTTT | CASSLLSSFEPQHF
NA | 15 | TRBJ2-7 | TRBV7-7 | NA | TGTGCTAGCAGCTTAGCGGCTGGCGCCATCTACGAGCAGTACTTC | CASSLAAGAIYEQYF
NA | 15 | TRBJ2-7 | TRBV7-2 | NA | TGTGCCAGCAGCTTAGGGATCGGAACGTCCTACGAGCAGTACTTC | CASSLGIGTSYEQYF
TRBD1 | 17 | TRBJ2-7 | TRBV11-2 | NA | TGTGCCAGCAGCTTAGGGACAGGGGGCGTCCGCTCCTACGAGCAGTACTTC | CASSLGTGGVRSYEQYF
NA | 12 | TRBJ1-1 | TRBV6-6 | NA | TGTGCCAGCAGTAGGGGGGACACTGAAGCTTTCTTT | CASSRGDTEAFF
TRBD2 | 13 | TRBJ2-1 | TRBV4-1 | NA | TGCGCCAGCAGCCAAGGCGGGGGGGTTGAGCAGTTCTTC | CASSQGGGVEQFF
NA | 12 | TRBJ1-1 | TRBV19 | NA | TGTGCCAGTACTTCCGAGAACAGTGAAGCTTTCTTT | CASTSENSEAFF
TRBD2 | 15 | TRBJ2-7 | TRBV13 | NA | TGTGCCAGCAGTCCCGGGACTAGCGGGGAATACGAGCAGTACTTC | CASSPGTSGEYEQYF
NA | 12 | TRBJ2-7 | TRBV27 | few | TGTGCCAGCATGGCAGGTTCCTACGAGCAGTACTTC | CASMAGSYEQYF
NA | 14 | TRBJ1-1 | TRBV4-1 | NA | TGCGCCAGCAGCCAAAGGAGGGGCGGGACTGAAGCTTTCTTT | CASSQRRGGTEAFF
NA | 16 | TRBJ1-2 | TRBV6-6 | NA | TGTGCCAGCACCGTAGGATGGATACGGGGGGCGGAAGGCTACACCTTC | CASTVGWIRGAEGYTF
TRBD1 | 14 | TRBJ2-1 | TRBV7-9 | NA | TGTGCCAGTTCTGGGACAGGGCATAGGAATGAGCAGTTCTTC | CASSGTGHRNEQFF
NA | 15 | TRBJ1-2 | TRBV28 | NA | TGTGCCAGCAGTTTATTAACCCAGGTGATCAATGGCTACACCTTC | CASSLLTQVINGYTF
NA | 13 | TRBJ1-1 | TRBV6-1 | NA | TGTGCCAGCCTTGACAGACCATACACTGAAGCTTTCTTT | CASLDRPYTEAFF
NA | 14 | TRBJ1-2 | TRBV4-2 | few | TGTGCCAGCAGCCAAGAAGCGGAGAACTATGGCTACACCTTC | CASSQEAENYGYTF
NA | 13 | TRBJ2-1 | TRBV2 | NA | TGTGCCACTCCTAGAGAGGCAAATAATGAGCAGTTCTTC | CATPREANNEQFF
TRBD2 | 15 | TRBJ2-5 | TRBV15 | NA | TGTGCCACCAGCTCGACTAGCGGGGACCAAGAGACCCAGTACTTC | CATSSTSGDQETQYF
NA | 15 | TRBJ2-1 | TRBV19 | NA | TGTGCCAGTAGTATGTCCGGAAGCTCCTACAATGAGCAGTTCTTC | CASSMSGSSYNEQFF
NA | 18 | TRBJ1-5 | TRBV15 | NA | TGTGCCACCAGCAGAGTCCCGCGGGACACAGCCAGCAATCAGCCCCAGCATTTT | CATSRVPRDTASNQPQHF
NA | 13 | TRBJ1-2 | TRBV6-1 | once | TGTGCCAGCAGTGAATTGACAGGCTATGGCTACACCTTC | CASSELTGYGYTF
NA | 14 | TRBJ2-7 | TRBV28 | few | TGTGCCAGCAGTTTGGTTCGGGGGGCTTACGAGCAGTACTTC | CASSLVRGAYEQYF
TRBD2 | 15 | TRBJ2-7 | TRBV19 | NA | TGTGCCAGTAGTGCGTATAGCGGGCTGGCCTACGAGCAGTACTTC | CASSAYSGLAYEQYF
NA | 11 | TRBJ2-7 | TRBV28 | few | TGTGCCAGCAGTTTATCCGGGTCGGAGTACTTC | CASSLSGSEYF
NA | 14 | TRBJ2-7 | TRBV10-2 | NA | TGCGCCAGCAGTGAGTCCCTCGTCGGGTACGAGCAGTACTTC | CASSESLVGYEQYF
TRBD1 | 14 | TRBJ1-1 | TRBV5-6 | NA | TGTGCCAGCAGCTTAGTCGCAGGGGGCACTGAAGCTTTCTTT | CASSLVAGGTEAFF
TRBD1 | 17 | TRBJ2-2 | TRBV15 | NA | TGTGCCACCAGCGGCCTCTCGGGCAGGGGGCGGTTCGGGGAGCTGTTTTTT | CATSGLSGRGRFGELFF
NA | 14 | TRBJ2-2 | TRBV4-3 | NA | TGCGCCAGCAGCCAAGCCCTGAACACCGGGGAGCTGTTTTTT | CASSQALNTGELFF
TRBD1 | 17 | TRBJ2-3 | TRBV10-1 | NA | TGCGCCAGCAGTTCTTTTCCGGGACAGCGTGAGATGGATACGCAGTATTTT | CASSSFPGQREMDTQYF
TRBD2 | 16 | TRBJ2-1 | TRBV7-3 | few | TGTGCCAGCAGCCCAAATCCGGGACTACGATACAATGAGCAGTTCTTC | CASSPNPGLRYNEQFF
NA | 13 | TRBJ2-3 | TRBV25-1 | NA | TGTGCCAGCAGTGGCTTTGCGGGGGATACGCAGTATTTT | CASSGFAGDTQYF
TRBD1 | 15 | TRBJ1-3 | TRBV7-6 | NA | TGTGCCAGCAGCCACACAGGGGGATCTGGAAACACCATATATTTT | CASSHTGGSGNTIYF
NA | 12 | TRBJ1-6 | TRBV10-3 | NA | TGTGCCATCAGTGAGTCATCCCCACCCCTCCACTTT | CAISESSPPLHF
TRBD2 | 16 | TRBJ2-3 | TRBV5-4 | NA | TGTGCCAGCAGCATGGGACTAGCGGGGGTCACAGATACGCAGTATTTT | CASSMGLAGVTDTQYF
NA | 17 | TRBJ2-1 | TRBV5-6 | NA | TGTGCCAGCAGCTTGGTTCGCGGGGGCTTCGGTGTAAATGAGCAGTTCTTC | CASSLVRGGFGVNEQFF
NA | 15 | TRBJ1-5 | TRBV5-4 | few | TGTGCCAGCAGCTTGGGGACAGATCACAATCAGCCCCAGCATTTT | CASSLGTDHNQPQHF
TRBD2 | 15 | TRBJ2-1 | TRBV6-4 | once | TGTGCCAGCAGTGAATCCAGCGGGGGCTACAATGAGCAGTTCTTC | CASSESSGGYNEQFF
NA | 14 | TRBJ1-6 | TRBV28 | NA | TGTGCCAGCAGGGAAGACAGAGATTATTCACCCCTCCACTTT | CASREDRDYSPLHF
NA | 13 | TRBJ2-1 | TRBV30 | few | TGTGCCTGGAGTAGGTCGGAAACCAATGAGCAGTTCTTC | CAWSRSETNEQFF
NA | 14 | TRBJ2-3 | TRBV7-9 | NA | TGTGCCAGCAGCTTATGGGAAAGCACAGATACGCAGTATTTT | CASSLWESTDTQYF
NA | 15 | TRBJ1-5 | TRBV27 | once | TGTGCCAGCAGTACATACAGGGATAGCAATCAGCCCCAGCATTTT | CASSTYRDSNQPQHF
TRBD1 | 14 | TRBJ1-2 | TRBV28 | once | TGTGCCAGCAGTTTATTTGGGACAGGGGATGGCTACACCTTC | CASSLFGTGDGYTF
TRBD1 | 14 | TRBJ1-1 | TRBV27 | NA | TGTGCCAGCAGGCAGGGGGCGATGAACACTGAAGCTTTCTTT | CASRQGAMNTEAFF
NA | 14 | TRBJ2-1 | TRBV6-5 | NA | TGTGCCAGCAGTTACTCGAACTCCGTAGGGGAGCAGTTCTTC | CASSYSNSVGEQFF
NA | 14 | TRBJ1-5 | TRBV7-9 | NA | TGTGCCACCCAGAAGGGATCGGAAGGGCAGCCCCAGCATTTT | CATQKGSEGQPQHF
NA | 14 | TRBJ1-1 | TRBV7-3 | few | TGTGCCAGCAGCTTTCCTAGAGGGTACACTGAAGCTTTCTTT | CASSFPRGYTEAFF
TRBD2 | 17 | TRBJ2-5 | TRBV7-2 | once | TGTGCCAGCAGCATCGCCTCTTCACGGGGGGGCAAAGAGACCCAGTACTTC | CASSIASSRGGKETQYF
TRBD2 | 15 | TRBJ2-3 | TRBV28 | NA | TGTGCCAGCAGTTTATGGCTAGCGGGGAGAGATACGCAGTATTTT | CASSLWLAGRDTQYF
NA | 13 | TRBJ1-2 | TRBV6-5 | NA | TGTGCCAGCAGTAGCGGACATAACTATGGCTACACCTTC | CASSSGHNYGYTF
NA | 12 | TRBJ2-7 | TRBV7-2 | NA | TGTGCCAGCAGCTTAAGGTACTACGAGCAGTACTTC | CASSLRYYEQYF
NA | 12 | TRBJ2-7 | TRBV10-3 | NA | TGTGCCATATGGGAGGGGGCCTACGAGCAGTACTTC | CAIWEGAYEQYF
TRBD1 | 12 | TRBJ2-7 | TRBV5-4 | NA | TGTGCCAGCAGCTGGACAGGAAACGAGCAGTACTTC | CASSWTGNEQYF